This T cell receptor beta chain came from a study of cytomegalovirus exposure and HLA in healthy donors. Whole-study results and caveats: Cytomegalovirus association was listed for around 170 TCR beta chains. CMV serostatus alone was available as immune exposure information. In a later analysis, a missense DCLRE1C variant was linked to TCR beta V- and J-gene trimming. Accounts indicate the classifier identified cytomegalovirus status with strong specificity and sensitivity.

Details on this clone: What it binds is not known.

Vbeta (60) and Jbeta (13) primers were used in the PCR. Sequencing was performed with immunoSEQ multiplex PCR; in TCRdb, only in-frame clones are kept and a portion is missing. This table holds roughly 100,000 clones, 60% to 80% found once. The CDR3 spans 16 residues. V gave up 3 bases and J gave up 5 bases; unmatched junction bases: 10. Per germline, CDR1 MNHNS and CDR2 SASEGT. This sequence joins TRBV6-1 and TRBJ1-2, with 9 bases that match TRBD1. The sample consisted of PBMCs. The source of this sequence is a boy aged 5-17 years in good health and CMV-seronegative. The CDR3 DNA reads TGTGCCAGCAGTGATGCCGGACAGGGGAGCTCATATGGCTACACCTTC. Protein: CASSDAGQGSSYGYTF.